These T cell receptor beta chains were read from a single sample in a study of OX40 agonist ivuxolimab in advanced cancers. Repertoires were generated with immunoSEQ multiplex PCR, while TCRdb's copy carries only in-frame clones and drops some. The repertoire holds about 53,000 clones, more than 75% seen once, with approximately 1% in the top ten. The sample in question was CD4+ or CD8+ T cells sorted from blood, obtained in a trial of the OX40 agonist ivuxolimab. The receptor source for this set is an adult with an advanced solid tumor such as melanoma, head and neck, liver or kidney cancer. CDR3s include the opening cysteine and the closing phenylalanine or tryptophan. Each record gives: clone size, V gene, D gene, J gene, CDR3 DNA, CDR3 protein. A D gene is named only where the DNA matches it firmly. Only some rows state a clone size, as once, few, many or a class for expanded clones.

size: -
V: TRBV18
D: -
J: TRBJ2-7
DNA: TGTGCCAGCTCACCACCTTTACAAGGCAGCGAGCAGTACTTC
CDR3: CASSPPLQGSEQYF

size: -
V: TRBV10-1
D: -
J: TRBJ2-1
DNA: TGCGCCAGCAGTGAAGGGACCGTCTACAATGAGCAGTTCTTC
CDR3: CASSEGTVYNEQFF

size: -
V: TRBV5-1
D: -
J: TRBJ2-5
DNA: TGCGCCAGCAGCTCGGTTGTAGGGGGAACGTCGGAGACCCAGTACTTC
CDR3: CASSSVVGGTSETQYF

size: -
V: TRBV30
D: -
J: TRBJ1-4
DNA: TGTGCCTGGAGTATTGGCAGGAGTAATGAAAAACTGTTTTTT
CDR3: CAWSIGRSNEKLFF

size: -
V: TRBV29-1
D: -
J: TRBJ1-1
DNA: TGCAGCGTTGAAGACCGGGGCGGCACTGAAGCTTTCTTT
CDR3: CSVEDRGGTEAFF

size: -
V: TRBV2
D: -
J: TRBJ2-3
DNA: TGTGCCAGCACTAATCCGCGAGCCACAGATACGCAGTATTTT
CDR3: CASTNPRATDTQYF

size: -
V: TRBV6-5
D: -
J: TRBJ1-3
DNA: TGTGCCAGCTGTAGGGCCAGGGGAAACACCATATATTTT
CDR3: CASCRARGNTIYF

size: -
V: TRBV6-1
D: -
J: TRBJ1-5
DNA: TGTGCCAGCAGTGAAGCGGGGGAGACCCGTCAGCCCCAGCATTTT
CDR3: CASSEAGETRQPQHF

size: -
V: TRBV25-1
D: -
J: TRBJ1-2
DNA: TGTGCCAGCAGTGAATCAGGGTATGGCTACACCTTC
CDR3: CASSESGYGYTF

size: -
V: TRBV7-9
D: TRBD1
J: TRBJ1-2
DNA: TGTGCCAGCAGCTTAGTAGGACAGGGGGCTAACTATGGCTACACCTTC
CDR3: CASSLVGQGANYGYTF

size: -
V: TRBV27
D: -
J: TRBJ1-2
DNA: TGTGCCAGCAGTTTATCGGGCACCTCTAACTATGGCTACACCTTC
CDR3: CASSLSGTSNYGYTF

size: -
V: TRBV2
D: -
J: TRBJ1-6
DNA: TGTGCCAGCAGTCCCTCAGGACAGATTAATTCACCCCTCCACTTT
CDR3: CASSPSGQINSPLHF

size: few
V: TRBV12-5
D: -
J: TRBJ1-1
DNA: TGTGCTAGTGGAAGACACATGAACACTGAAGCTTTCTTT
CDR3: CASGRHMNTEAFF

size: once
V: TRBV27
D: TRBD2
J: TRBJ2-1
DNA: TGTGCCAGCAGTCTTAGCGGGAGAGGGTACAATGAGCAGTTCTTC
CDR3: CASSLSGRGYNEQFF

size: -
V: TRBV5-1
D: -
J: TRBJ1-6
DNA: TGCGCCAGCAGCTTGGGAATTTATAATTCACCCCTCCACTTT
CDR3: CASSLGIYNSPLHF

size: -
V: TRBV7-3
D: -
J: TRBJ2-7
DNA: TGTGCCAGCAGCTTACGGCATGGCTCCTACGAGCAGTACTTC
CDR3: CASSLRHGSYEQYF

size: -
V: TRBV15
D: TRBD2
J: TRBJ2-3
DNA: TGTGCCACCAGCAGAAACCTAGCGGAAACTAGCACAGATACGCAGTATTTT
CDR3: CATSRNLAETSTDTQYF

size: -
V: TRBV28
D: -
J: TRBJ1-6
DNA: TGTGCCAGCAGTAAGGAGATCCTCGGGGCAAATTCACCCCTCCACTTT
CDR3: CASSKEILGANSPLHF

size: few
V: TRBV4-1
D: -
J: TRBJ2-7
DNA: TGCGCCAGCAGCCCGCAGGTCCCACTTCTCCAGGGGCCTCCCTACGAGCAGTACTTC
CDR3: CASSPQVPLLQGPPYEQYF

size: once
V: TRBV29-1
D: -
J: TRBJ1-2
DNA: TGCAGCGTCCCCCGGCCCCGGGGAAACTATGGCTACACCTTC
CDR3: CSVPRPRGNYGYTF

size: few
V: TRBV7-3
D: -
J: TRBJ2-4
DNA: TGTGCCAGCTTCACAGGGTGCAAAAACATTCAGTACTTC
CDR3: CASFTGCKNIQYF

size: few
V: TRBV29-1
D: TRBD1
J: TRBJ2-7
DNA: TGCAGCGGGGGACAGGGGTTCTACGAGCAGTACTTC
CDR3: CSGGQGFYEQYF

size: once
V: TRBV6-5
D: TRBD1
J: TRBJ1-6
DNA: TGTGCCAGCAGTCCGGGACAGCATAATTCACCCCTCCACTTT
CDR3: CASSPGQHNSPLHF

size: once
V: TRBV19
D: TRBD1
J: TRBJ2-7
DNA: TGTGCCAGTAGTATAACAGCACAGGGGTTCTCCTACGAGCAGTACTTC
CDR3: CASSITAQGFSYEQYF

size: few
V: TRBV18
D: -
J: TRBJ1-1
DNA: TGTGCCAGCTCACCACCAGACAGACCGAACACTGAAGCTTTCTTT
CDR3: CASSPPDRPNTEAFF

size: -
V: TRBV4-1
D: TRBD2
J: TRBJ2-1
DNA: TGCGCCAGCAGCCAAGAGGGGACTAGTGGAGGTGAGCAGTTCTTC
CDR3: CASSQEGTSGGEQFF

size: -
V: TRBV6-5
D: -
J: TRBJ1-6
DNA: TGTGCCAGCAGTCGCGACAGACAGGACTCACCCCTCCACTTT
CDR3: CASSRDRQDSPLHF

size: -
V: TRBV9
D: -
J: TRBJ1-2
DNA: TGTGCCAGCAGCGTCGGTCCGGGGGACTATGGCTACACCTTC
CDR3: CASSVGPGDYGYTF

size: once
V: TRBV10-3
D: TRBD2
J: TRBJ2-2
DNA: TGTGCCATCAGTAGCGGGGGAAACACCGGGGAGCTGTTTTTT
CDR3: CAISSGGNTGELFF

size: medium-sized
V: TRBV5-6
D: -
J: TRBJ1-6
DNA: TGTGCCAGCAGCCGGCAAATGGGTAATCCACCCCTCCACTTT
CDR3: CASSRQMGNPPLHF

size: -
V: TRBV30
D: -
J: TRBJ1-5
DNA: TGTGCCTGGAGTTCGGGGAAGGGGCAGCCCCAGCATTTT
CDR3: CAWSSGKGQPQHF

size: -
V: TRBV19
D: -
J: TRBJ1-2
DNA: TGTGCCAGTAGAGTCCCGGGGGCACATGGCTACACCTTC
CDR3: CASRVPGAHGYTF

size: -
V: TRBV14
D: -
J: TRBJ1-1
DNA: TGTGCCAGCAGCCCGCAACCGACGAGGCCCGCTGAAGCTTTCTTT
CDR3: CASSPQPTRPAEAFF

size: -
V: TRBV9
D: -
J: TRBJ2-5
DNA: TGTGCCAGCAGCAGTAGGGCGGGAGAGACCCAGTACTTC
CDR3: CASSSRAGETQYF

size: -
V: TRBV12-5
D: -
J: TRBJ1-6
DNA: TGTGCTAGTGGTTTGGCCAGGGAGGCCTATAATTCACCCCTCCACTTT
CDR3: CASGLAREAYNSPLHF

size: -
V: TRBV4-1
D: TRBD1
J: TRBJ1-5
DNA: TGCGCCAGCAGCCAAGCAGGGGGCGGGCAGCCCCAGCATTTT
CDR3: CASSQAGGGQPQHF

size: few
V: TRBV12-5
D: -
J: TRBJ1-1
DNA: TGTGCTAGTGGTGAGAGCCTGCGGGTAACGAACACTGAAGCTTTCTTT
CDR3: CASGESLRVTNTEAFF

size: -
V: TRBV7-3
D: -
J: TRBJ1-1
DNA: TGTGCCAGCAGCTCCGGACGGGACACTGAAGCTTTCTTT
CDR3: CASSSGRDTEAFF

size: -
V: TRBV6-6
D: TRBD1
J: TRBJ2-3
DNA: TGTGCCAGCAGTTACTGGGACAGGGAAGAAGATACGCAGTATTTT
CDR3: CASSYWDREEDTQYF

size: -
V: TRBV7-3
D: TRBD2
J: TRBJ2-1
DNA: TGTGCCAGCAGCCGGGGGGGCCAGGTTAATGAGCAGTTCTTC
CDR3: CASSRGGQVNEQFF

size: -
V: TRBV7-2
D: -
J: TRBJ1-5
DNA: TGTGCCAGCAGCTGGACGGATCAGCCCCAGCATTTT
CDR3: CASSWTDQPQHF